This TCR beta chain was observed in a study of graft-versus-host responses after intestinal transplantation (dated by TCRdb to about 2021). Regarding the study in general: Recipients received multivisceral, liver-intestinal, or isolated intestinal transplants. All recipients received anti-thymocyte globulin induction followed by maintenance tacrolimus and steroids for two to four years. After intestinal transplantation, graft-versus-host and host-versus-graft alloreactive T cell clones in the graft, circulation and bone marrow were tracked using bulk TCR-beta CDR3 sequencing. Alloreactive clones were identified by sequencing pre-transplant mixed lymphocyte reaction products and comparing these products with unstimulated pre-transplant donor and recipient T cells. The cohort enrolled under 30 intestinal transplant recipients, one of whom was a retransplant, and 3 patients without pretransplant specimens were excluded. A peak of at least 4% donor T cells among recipient peripheral blood mononuclear cells was the definition used for donor T cell macrochimerism. Samples from a few later patients were sequenced in-house on an Illumina MiSeq with MiXCR processing rather than by the commercial service. Results the study describes overall, beyond this receptor: In the allografts of patients with donor T cell macrochimerism, GvH to HvG T cell clonal ratios were high. Early after transplant, peak levels of circulating GvH clones were found to be associated with declines in HvG clones. GvH clones turned up in recipient bone marrow, with some appearing earlier in ileal mucosa or blood, a pattern consistent with an intestinal mucosal origin. The conclusions were limited by the relatively low number and heterogeneity of the intestinal transplant patients.

This specimen's time point label, per the study, means: cells obtained before transplantation from donor or recipient. CD3+CD4+ and CD3+CD8+ populations were FACS-sorted from unstimulated pre-transplant donor and recipient cells taken from spleen or lymph nodes. Turning to this clone: What this receptor recognizes is not known. It has no much larger one-base neighbor in the sample; base qualities were not kept.

Library preparation was by the immunoSEQ multiplex PCR assay. For most patients, genomic DNA was isolated with the Qiagen DNeasy Blood and Tissue Kit and sent frozen to Adaptive Biotechnologies for TCR sequencing. Adaptive Biotechnologies carried out high-throughput TCR-beta CDR3 sequencing of genomic DNA for most patients. In the original analysis: TCR sequencing data for 15 to 20 patients were retrieved from Adaptive's ImmunoSEQ software; a few other patients were processed with MiXCR and VDJtools. To correct CD4 versus CD8 sorting errors, any sequence found in both subsets at a frequency ratio below 5:1 was removed. CDR3 nucleotide sequences shared by donor and recipient were removed because the origin of these sequences could not be assigned. To be classed as alloreactive, a clone needed at least 2-fold expansion over unstimulated cells and a minimum CFSE-low frequency of 0.002% (template counts) or 0.001% (read counts). A clone was considered mappable if detected in the sequenced pre-transplant spleen, lymph node, or MLR CFSE-low populations of the donor or recipient. Cumulative frequency of alloreactive clones was calculated as a percentage of all sequences weighted by copy number. TCRdb provides this immuneACCESS table in a form limited to in-frame rearrangements. Some clones are lacking; in checked studies, under half of them reflect an unresolved V gene, and why the rest are absent is not known. V, J and clone size derive from that table, while D and trimming were established from the DNA sequence. In all, the sample holds over 75,000 clones, and just under 95% of those were seen once. The ten biggest clones cover 0.069% of the sample.

In the germline V gene (reference sequence), CDR1 corresponds to LNHDA and CDR2 to SQIVND. The CDR3 has 14 amino acids, counting the end cysteine and phenylalanine. This entry keeps only the CDR3 DNA: 42 bases, framed from base 1. V and J are truncated by 3 bases and 3 bases respectively, leaving an intervening sequence of 11 bases. The sequence is built from TRBV19 and TRBJ2-5; the D gene is possibly TRBD2, with 6 bases matching. The TCR originated in a human donor who was the organ donor for an intestinal transplant. The specimen comprised unstimulated CD8+ T cells sorted from spleen or lymph node cells, sampled before transplant. The nucleotide sequence reads TGTGCCAGTAGTATTGGAGGGCCCAAAGAGACCCAGTACTTC. It specifies CASSIGGPKETQYF.